The 16 T cell receptor beta chains below come from one sample, sequenced in a study of T cells in Graves' hyperthyroidism and ophthalmopathy. TCR beta CDR3 regions were amplified from RNA. Primed by the HTBI set, a first-round RT-PCR was run on the TCR CDR3. MiXCR, applied by TCRdb to the multiplex PCR reads, yields one record per CDR3 protein. This sample has over 200,000 distinct CDR3 sequences, with just over 14% found just once. The sample consisted of blood. All receptors come from a woman aged 40-49 years with Graves' hyperthyroidism that later progressed to Graves' ophthalmopathy.

This clonotype has ten or more counts. The chain combines TRBV12-5 with TRBJ2-1; D is uncertain. In germline, CDR1 is LGHNT, CDR2 FRNRAP. V gave up 1 base and J gave up 0 bases, with 4 bases separating them. This CDR3 region has 14 residues. The CDR3 DNA is TGTGCTAGTGGTTTGGACGGCTCCTACAATGAGCAGTTCTTC. As protein: CASGLDGSYNEQFF.

In its sample, this clonotype was seen many times. The chain is built from TRBV20-1 and TRBJ1-2; D is undetermined. Trimming cost V 8 bases and J 5 bases, with 9 bases left between them. Germline CDR1 DFQATT, CDR2 SNEGSKA (reference sequence). The CDR3 has 10 residues. CDR3 in amino acids: CSSLSYGYTF. The CDR3 DNA is TGCAGTTCGTTGTCATATGGCTACACCTTC.

In its sample, this clonotype was seen a few times. The rearrangement links TRBV4-1 to TRBJ2-7; 7 bases are shared with TRBD1. J lost 1 base, V lost 3 bases, and 6 bases had no gene match. From germline, CDR1 is MGHRA and CDR2 YSYEKL. The CDR3 covers 15 residues. This CDR3 is CASSQKTGDSYEQYF. As DNA, the CDR3 is TGCGCCAGCAGCCAGAAAACAGGGGATTCCTACGAGCAGTACTTC.

The CDR3 sequence is CASSQKQGPYEQYF. For the CDR3, the DNA is TGTGCCAGCAGCCAAAAACAGGGTCCCTACGAGCAGTACTTC. The chain recombines TRBV3-1 with TRBJ2-7, with D possibly TRBD1 on 6 matching bases. There are 14 residues in the CDR3. The germline V gene has CDR1 LGHDT and CDR2 YNNKEL (reference sequence). V was trimmed by 2 bases and J by 2 bases, leaving 10 bases between them.

This clonotype was seen ten or more times. The genes are TRBV11-2 and TRBJ2-7, with D perhaps being TRBD1 or TRBD2 (6 bases each). V gave up 3 bases and J gave up 6 bases, with 21 bases separating them. This CDR3 region has 16 residues. Germline lookup yields CDR1 SGHAT and CDR2 FQNNGV. For the CDR3, the DNA is TGTGCCAGCAGCTTCCCAACCTATCGGGGGCCCATCGAGCAGTACTTC. It codes for CASSFPTYRGPIEQYF. Filled out from reference TRBV11-2 and TRBJ2-7, the complete variable domain reads EAGVAQSPRYKIIEKRQSVAFWCNPISGHATLYWYQQILGQGPKLLIQFQNNGVVDDSQLPKDRFSAERLKGVDSTLKIQPAKLEDSAVYLCASSFPTYRGPIEQYFGPGTRLTVT.

Details on this clonotype: The conserved final phenylalanine or tryptophan is absent from the CDR3, which likely points to a read error. V gene TRBV12-3 or TRBV12-4 combines with J gene TRBJ1-1; D gene ambiguous. The CDR3 sequence is 14 residues long. The V end was cut by 2 bases, the J end by 3 bases, with 10 bases between. CDR3 loop: CASSLFGMDTEAFL. CDR3 in DNA: TGTGCCAGCAGTTTATTCGGAATGGACACTGAAGCTTTCCTT.

Ten or more counts support this clonotype. The chain is built from TRBV9 and TRBJ2-3; the match to TRBD2 covers 11 bases. This CDR3 has 14 residues. J lost 8 bases, V lost 7 bases, and 9 bases had no gene match. Germline V lookup: CDR1 SGDLS, CDR2 YYNGEE. DNA of the CDR3: TGTGCCAGCGCACTAGCGGGGGATCTCGGTACGCAGTATTTT. Its protein product is CASALAGDLGTQYF.

The rearrangement uses TRBV11-2 and TRBJ1-6; TRBD1 is a possible D gene (5 bases). Trimming removed 2 bases from V and 8 bases from J, with 13 bases in between. Looked up from germline, CDR1 is SGHAT and CDR2 is FQNNGV. CDR3 length: 15 residues. The CDR3, as DNA: TGTGCCAGCAGCTTAAAGCGACAGACCCATTCACCCCTCCACTTT. Translation gives CASSLKRQTHSPLHF.

The genes are TRBV20-1 and TRBJ1-1; 10 positions agree with TRBD1. Germline V lookup: CDR1 DFQATT, CDR2 SNEGSKA (reference sequence). The ends lost 6 bases at V and 5 bases at J; junction bases unmatched: 9. The CDR3 runs to 14 residues. The DNA of the CDR3 is TGCAGTGCCGACGGACAGGGGGAGAGTACTGAAGCTTTCTTT. Encoded protein: CSADGQGESTEAFF.

This clonotype was picked up many times. The chain has TRBV3-1 and TRBJ2-5, with TRBD2 identical over 8 bases. V was pared by 4 bases and J by 3 bases, with 4 bases of the junction left unmatched. The CDR3 has 14 amino acids. Looked up from germline, CDR1 is LGHDT and CDR2 is YNNKEL (reference sequence). The CDR3 nucleotides are TGTGCCAGCAGCCCCCAACTAGCGGAAGAGACCCAGTACTTC. Translated, it gives CASSPQLAEETQYF.

This clonotype was seen repeatedly, ten times or more. V is TRBV12-3 or TRBV12-4 and J is TRBJ1-6; 8 nucleotides align to TRBD1. The CDR3 spans 18 residues. The J segment lost 8 bases and the V segment lost 4 bases, leaving 16 bases of the junction unmatched. The chain's CDR3 is CASSWTGKKWGEDSPLHF. Written as DNA, the CDR3 is TGTGCCAGCAGTTGGACAGGGAAGAAATGGGGTGAGGATTCACCCCTCCACTTT.

This clonotype was seen a few times. The chain combines TRBV24-1 with TRBJ1-5, with 11 bases aligning to TRBD1. Looked up from germline, CDR1 is KGHDR and CDR2 is SFDVKD. This CDR3 has 18 residues. With V trimmed by 4 bases and J by 3 bases, 10 bases remained unmatched. CDR3 loop: CATSDPDRGRNDNQPQHF. The CDR3 DNA follows: TGTGCCACCAGTGACCCGGACAGGGGGCGCAATGACAATCAGCCCCAGCATTTT.

In this sample, this clonotype turned up many times. This chain links TRBV11-3 with TRBJ2-7, with D uncertain. Trimming left V 1 base short and J 5 bases short, with 9 bases between. CDR3 length: 13 residues. Germline CDR1 is SGHNT and CDR2 is YENEEA. CDR3 DNA sequence: TGTGCCAGCAGCTTAGTACAGACCGACGAGCAGTACTTC. As protein: CASSLVQTDEQYF.

The chain uses TRBV6-7 and TRBJ1-1, with D unclear. TRBV6-7 is treated as an ORF (open reading frame) with a function not yet certain. The CDR3 contains 10 residues. V was cut by 11 bases and J by 6 bases, with 10 bases left in between. The CDR3 bases are TGTGCCCAACGCAGTTCTGAAGCTTTCTTT. Its translation: CAQRSSEAFF.

This chain links TRBV24-1 with TRBJ2-1, with a tentative D call TRBD2 (5 bases). This CDR3 region has 15 residues. Between the trimmed V and J ends, which lost 2 bases and 8 bases, there was a span of 15 bases. Germline V CDR1 and CDR2: KGHDR, SFDVKD. CDR3 sequence: CATSDSRLLRDEQFF. In nucleotides, the CDR3 is TGTGCCACCAGTGATTCGAGACTTTTGAGGGATGAGCAGTTCTTC.

This clonotype occurred many times. This rearrangement joins TRBV9 to TRBJ1-2, with 7 bases lining up with TRBD1. The CDR3 has 14 amino acids. J lost 4 bases, V lost 3 bases, and 6 bases had no gene match. CDR1 is SGDLS, CDR2 YYNGEE, per germline. CDR3 region: CASSAAGQSYGYTF. CDR3 nucleotides: TGTGCCAGCAGCGCCGCGGGACAGAGCTATGGCTACACCTTC.